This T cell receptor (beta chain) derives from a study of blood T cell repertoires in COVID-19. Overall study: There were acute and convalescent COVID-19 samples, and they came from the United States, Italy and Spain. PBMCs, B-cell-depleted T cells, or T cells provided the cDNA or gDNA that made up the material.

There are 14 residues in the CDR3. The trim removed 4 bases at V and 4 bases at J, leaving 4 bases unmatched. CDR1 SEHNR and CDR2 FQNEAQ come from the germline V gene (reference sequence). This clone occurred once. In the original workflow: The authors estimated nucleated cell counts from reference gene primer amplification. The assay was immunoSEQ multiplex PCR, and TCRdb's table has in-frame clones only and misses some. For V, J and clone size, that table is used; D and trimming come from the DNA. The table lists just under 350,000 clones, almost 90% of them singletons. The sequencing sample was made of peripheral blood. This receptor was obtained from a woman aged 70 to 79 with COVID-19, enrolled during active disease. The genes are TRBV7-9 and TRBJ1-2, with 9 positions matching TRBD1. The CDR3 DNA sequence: TGTGCCAGCAGCTCCCGGGACAGGGCCTATGGCTACACCTTC. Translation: CASSSRDRAYGYTF.